Listed below are T cell receptor beta chains from one sample, sequenced in a study of blood T cell repertoires in COVID-19. Using immunoSEQ multiplex PCR, the repertoire was profiled, and TCRdb retains in-frame clones only, with some absent. The data contain roughly 110,000 clones, 70% to 90% of them seen just once; the ten biggest clones take up around 3.5%. The sample was peripheral blood. Every receptor here comes from a man in his forties with acute or convalescent COVID-19. CDR3s include the opening cysteine and the closing phenylalanine or tryptophan. D genes are given only for firm matches. For some rows the clone size is stated as once, few or many, or as a class when expanded; others skip it.

TGTGCCAGCTCACCCTCACAGTTCAGGGACGAGCAGTACTTC	CASSPSQFRDEQYF	.	14	TRBJ2-7	.	TRBV18
TGTGCCAGCAGCTTAGCACAGAGCTACGAGCAGTACTTC	CASSLAQSYEQYF	.	13	TRBJ2-7	.	TRBV7-2
TGTGCCAGCAGCCCCCGGGACATACCCTACGAGCAGTACTTC	CASSPRDIPYEQYF	.	14	TRBJ2-7	.	TRBV6-2/TRBV6-3
TGTGCCAGCAGCTTAGTTTTCCGTTCGGAGCAGTACTTC	CASSLVFRSEQYF	.	13	TRBJ2-7	.	TRBV11-2
TGTGCCAGCAGCCTCCGGGACAGGGCCCGCGAGCAGTACTTC	CASSLRDRAREQYF	.	14	TRBJ2-7	TRBD1	TRBV13
TGTGCCAGCAGCCCGGGGGGTGAGCAGTTCTTC	CASSPGGEQFF	.	11	TRBJ2-1	TRBD2	TRBV3-1/TRBV3-2
TGTGCCAGCAGTCGCAGGGACAACGAGCAGTACTTC	CASSRRDNEQYF	.	12	TRBJ2-7	.	TRBV12-3/TRBV12-4
TGCGCCAGCAGTGAGTCTGGCAGTAGCAATCAGCCCCAGCATTTT	CASSESGSSNQPQHF	.	15	TRBJ1-5	.	TRBV10-1
TGCGCCAGCAGCCAAGCGTACAGGAGCATTCAGCCCCAGCATTTT	CASSQAYRSIQPQHF	.	15	TRBJ1-5	.	TRBV4-3
TGTGCCAGCAGCCAAGTGGACAGGGGGACACCCCTCCACTTT	CASSQVDRGTPLHF	few	14	TRBJ1-6	TRBD1	TRBV14
TGTGCCAGCAGCCAAGGACAGGTCGACGAGCAGTACTTC	CASSQGQVDEQYF	.	13	TRBJ2-7	.	TRBV3-1/TRBV3-2
TGTGCCAGCAGCCAGACGGGAAATAGCAATCAGCCCCAGCATTTT	CASSQTGNSNQPQHF	.	15	TRBJ1-5	.	TRBV11-2
TGCGCCAGTTGTCCCGGGACAGGGTCGAACACTGAAGCTTTCTTT	CASCPGTGSNTEAFF	.	15	TRBJ1-1	TRBD1	TRBV5-1
TGCGCCAGCAGCTTGGAAGGGGGAGGAAACACCATATATTTT	CASSLEGGGNTIYF	.	14	TRBJ1-3	.	TRBV5-1
TGTGCCAGCAGTCCCGGGGGTCTGAACACCGGGGAGCTGTTTTTT	CASSPGGLNTGELFF	.	15	TRBJ2-2	.	TRBV27
TGTGCCAGTAGTACTGCGACGACGACAACTGAAGCTTTCTTT	CASSTATTTTEAFF	.	14	TRBJ1-1	.	TRBV19
TGCAGCACCGGGCGGGCAGGACAGGGGAACTATGGCTACACCTTC	CSTGRAGQGNYGYTF	once	15	TRBJ1-2	TRBD1	TRBV29-1
TGCAGTGCTAGTTCCGGACATAGCACTGAAGCTTTCTTT	CSASSGHSTEAFF	.	13	TRBJ1-1	.	TRBV20-1
TGTGCCAGCAGCTTTGGCAGCTCCTACGAGCAGTACTTC	CASSFGSSYEQYF	many	13	TRBJ2-7	.	TRBV5-4
TGTGCCAGCAGTGGAACAGGGGATGGAAACACCATATATTTT	CASSGTGDGNTIYF	once	14	TRBJ1-3	TRBD1	TRBV2
TGTGCCAGCAGGAAACAGGGATACTCACCCCTCCACTTT	CASRKQGYSPLHF	.	13	TRBJ1-6	.	TRBV12-3/TRBV12-4
TGTGCCAGCAGTTATGATAGGTTCGGGCAGCCCCAGCATTTT	CASSYDRFGQPQHF	.	14	TRBJ1-5	.	TRBV6-5
TGTGCCAGCAGCTTCCATGGCGGGACAGGATCCGGTAATGAGCAGTTCTTC	CASSFHGGTGSGNEQFF	.	17	TRBJ2-1	TRBD1	TRBV7-3